The rows below give T cell receptor beta chains drawn from one sample of a study of blood T cell repertoires in COVID-19. Produced via immunoSEQ multiplex PCR; TCRdb's table is partial and in-frame only. Among 300,000 to 350,000 clones listed, roughly 85% were seen once. Sequencing was carried out using PBMCs or T cells enriched from blood (not recorded which). These receptors were obtained from a woman aged 40 to 50 with acute COVID-19. The CDR3 runs from the conserved cysteine through the conserved F or W. Each record gives: D gene, V gene, J gene, clone size, CDR3 protein, CDR3 DNA. The D gene is left open where the match is weak. Expanded clones get a size class; other rows say once, few or many, or leave the size out.

D: TRBD1
V: TRBV28
J: TRBJ1-1
size: NA
CDR3: CASSTQGAGTEAFF
DNA: TGTGCCAGCAGTACACAGGGGGCAGGGACTGAAGCTTTCTTT

D: NA
V: TRBV5-6
J: TRBJ2-5
size: NA
CDR3: CASSFRRMGGETQYF
DNA: TGTGCCAGCAGCTTTAGGCGAATGGGGGGTGAGACCCAGTACTTC

D: NA
V: TRBV6-1
J: TRBJ1-5
size: few
CDR3: CASSEIWGPGQPQHF
DNA: TGTGCCAGCAGTGAAATTTGGGGGCCGGGGCAGCCCCAGCATTTT

D: TRBD1
V: TRBV7-6
J: TRBJ2-1
size: NA
CDR3: CASSLRSDRGAEQFF
DNA: TGTGCCAGCAGCTTGCGGTCTGACAGGGGCGCCGAGCAGTTCTTC

D: NA
V: TRBV7-2
J: TRBJ1-1
size: NA
CDR3: CASSPPRHPIMNTEAFF
DNA: TGTGCCAGCAGCCCCCCCAGGCACCCAATAATGAACACTGAAGCTTTCTTT

D: NA
V: TRBV6-5
J: TRBJ2-1
size: NA
CDR3: CASSYPGYNEQFF
DNA: TGTGCCAGCAGTTACCCAGGCTACAATGAGCAGTTCTTC

D: TRBD2
V: TRBV28
J: TRBJ2-3
size: NA
CDR3: CASSPPGGSTDTQYF
DNA: TGTGCCAGCAGCCCCCCGGGGGGGAGCACAGATACGCAGTATTTT

D: TRBD1
V: TRBV5-4
J: TRBJ1-2
size: NA
CDR3: CASSLVGLGTGEGYTF
DNA: TGTGCCAGCAGCTTGGTTGGCCTCGGGACAGGGGAAGGCTACACCTTC

D: NA
V: TRBV9
J: TRBJ1-4
size: few
CDR3: CASSAGIGGGDNEKLFF
DNA: TGTGCCAGCAGCGCTGGGATTGGGGGAGGAGATAATGAAAAACTGTTTTTT

D: NA
V: TRBV4-2
J: TRBJ1-2
size: NA
CDR3: CASSQDRTEINYGYTF
DNA: TGTGCCAGCAGCCAAGATCGGACAGAAATTAACTATGGCTACACCTTC

D: NA
V: TRBV7-9
J: TRBJ1-1
size: NA
CDR3: CASSPGSEAFF
DNA: TGTGCCAGCAGCCCGGGTTCTGAAGCTTTCTTT

D: NA
V: TRBV4-1
J: TRBJ2-3
size: once
CDR3: CASSQEAGYTDTQYF
DNA: TGCGCCAGCAGCCAAGAGGCAGGTTACACAGATACGCAGTATTTT

D: NA
V: TRBV7-9
J: TRBJ2-1
size: NA
CDR3: CASSLEGQRGNEQFF
DNA: TGTGCCAGCAGCTTAGAGGGACAACGGGGCAATGAGCAGTTCTTC

D: TRBD1
V: TRBV3-1/TRBV3-2
J: TRBJ1-6
size: NA
CDR3: CASSQGQGVNSPLHF
DNA: TGTGCCAGCAGCCAGGGACAGGGGGTGAATTCACCCCTCCACTTT

D: TRBD2
V: TRBV7-2
J: TRBJ2-7
size: NA
CDR3: CASSSSGGNEQYF
DNA: TGTGCCAGCAGCTCCAGCGGGGGGAACGAGCAGTACTTC

D: NA
V: TRBV5-1
J: TRBJ1-1
size: NA
CDR3: CASSPTPGPNTEAFF
DNA: TGCGCCAGCAGCCCAACCCCAGGGCCGAACACTGAAGCTTTCTTT

D: TRBD1
V: TRBV2
J: TRBJ1-1
size: NA
CDR3: CASTLRDRGTEAFF
DNA: TGTGCCAGCACCCTCCGGGACAGGGGAACTGAAGCTTTCTTT

D: NA
V: TRBV4-3
J: TRBJ2-7
size: NA
CDR3: CASSQDQIGVEQYF
DNA: TGCGCCAGCAGCCAAGATCAAATAGGGGTCGAGCAGTACTTC

D: TRBD2
V: TRBV7-3
J: TRBJ2-5
size: NA
CDR3: CASSPSGKETQYF
DNA: TGTGCCAGCAGCCCCAGCGGGAAAGAGACCCAGTACTTC

D: TRBD1
V: TRBV5-4
J: TRBJ2-7
size: once
CDR3: CASSLGTGKNTYEQYF
DNA: TGTGCCAGCAGCTTGGGGACAGGGAAAAACACCTACGAGCAGTACTTC

D: TRBD2
V: TRBV5-6
J: TRBJ2-5
size: NA
CDR3: CASSHGLAGGRETQYF
DNA: TGTGCCAGCAGCCACGGACTAGCGGGAGGGCGGGAGACCCAGTACTTC

D: TRBD1
V: TRBV6-5
J: TRBJ2-7
size: few
CDR3: CASTGTGSPYEQYF
DNA: TGTGCCAGCACCGGGACAGGGTCCCCCTACGAGCAGTACTTC

D: TRBD1
V: TRBV19
J: TRBJ1-2
size: NA
CDR3: CASSSSRTGNYGYTF
DNA: TGTGCCAGTAGCTCCAGCCGGACAGGGAACTATGGCTACACCTTC

D: NA
V: TRBV4-3
J: TRBJ1-1
size: NA
CDR3: CASSEDQKNTEAFF
DNA: TGCGCCAGCAGCGAAGACCAGAAGAACACTGAAGCTTTCTTT

D: NA
V: TRBV29-1
J: TRBJ2-1
size: NA
CDR3: CSVAADYNEQFF
DNA: TGCAGCGTTGCAGCGGACTACAATGAGCAGTTCTTC

D: NA
V: TRBV28
J: TRBJ1-6
size: NA
CDR3: CASSYGQRYNSPLHF
DNA: TGTGCCAGCAGCTACGGACAGCGCTATAATTCACCCCTCCACTTT

D: TRBD1
V: TRBV19
J: TRBJ1-5
size: NA
CDR3: CASSIRDSLNQPQHF
DNA: TGTGCCAGTAGTATTCGGGACAGCCTCAATCAGCCCCAGCATTTT

D: TRBD1
V: TRBV7-9
J: TRBJ2-7
size: NA
CDR3: CASSTTGGASYEQYF
DNA: TGTGCCAGCAGCACAACAGGGGGCGCATCCTACGAGCAGTACTTC

D: NA
V: TRBV4-3
J: TRBJ1-3
size: NA
CDR3: CASSQDLGTPAYGAGNTIYF
DNA: TGCGCCAGCAGCCAAGATCTTGGGACTCCTGCCTATGGGGCTGGAAACACCATATATTTT

D: NA
V: TRBV24-1
J: TRBJ1-4
size: NA
CDR3: CATSDFLNGGEKLFF
DNA: TGTGCCACCAGTGATTTTCTCAACGGCGGGGAAAAACTGTTTTTT

D: TRBD1
V: TRBV19
J: TRBJ1-5
size: NA
CDR3: CASSIVDRGQRQPQHF
DNA: TGTGCCAGTAGTATCGTTGACAGGGGGCAAAGGCAGCCCCAGCATTTT

D: NA
V: TRBV28
J: TRBJ1-1
size: once
CDR3: CASSKSRVAAFF
DNA: TGTGCCAGCAGTAAATCCAGGGTGGCAGCTTTCTTT

D: NA
V: TRBV13
J: TRBJ2-5
size: NA
CDR3: CASRQTGRETQYF
DNA: TGTGCCAGCAGGCAAACGGGTCGAGAGACCCAGTACTTC

D: NA
V: TRBV27
J: TRBJ1-6
size: NA
CDR3: CASSPLDSPWSPLHF
DNA: TGTGCCAGCAGTCCCCTCGACAGCCCTTGGTCACCCCTCCACTTT

D: NA
V: TRBV29-1
J: TRBJ1-1
size: NA
CDR3: CSVAPTRGGMNTEAFF
DNA: TGCAGCGTTGCCCCGACTCGGGGGGGGATGAACACTGAAGCTTTCTTT

D: NA
V: TRBV29-1
J: TRBJ1-2
size: NA
CDR3: CSVAVPKNYGYTF
DNA: TGCAGCGTTGCCGTGCCTAAAAACTATGGCTACACCTTC

D: NA
V: TRBV19
J: TRBJ1-4
size: NA
CDR3: CASGEGGFEKLFF
DNA: TGTGCCAGTGGTGAGGGTGGGTTTGAAAAACTGTTTTTT

D: NA
V: TRBV2
J: TRBJ1-1
size: once
CDR3: CASSEGPPGFAEAFF
DNA: TGTGCCAGCAGTGAAGGCCCGCCGGGGTTCGCTGAAGCTTTCTTT

D: NA
V: TRBV6-2/TRBV6-3
J: TRBJ1-2
size: NA
CDR3: CASSYSSGHNGYTF
DNA: TGTGCCAGCAGTTACTCTAGCGGACATAATGGCTACACCTTC

D: NA
V: TRBV19
J: TRBJ2-2
size: NA
CDR3: CASSIGATGELFF
DNA: TGTGCCAGTAGTATAGGGGCCACCGGGGAGCTGTTTTTT

D: NA
V: TRBV18
J: TRBJ2-4
size: NA
CDR3: CASSPPSGLAKNIQYF
DNA: TGTGCCAGCTCACCACCCTCAGGGCTAGCCAAAAACATTCAGTACTTC

D: NA
V: TRBV19
J: TRBJ2-3
size: NA
CDR3: CASSTSGLRITDTQYF
DNA: TGTGCCAGTAGTACCTCCGGGTTACGGATCACAGATACGCAGTATTTT

D: TRBD1
V: TRBV6-2/TRBV6-3
J: TRBJ2-1
size: NA
CDR3: CASSPRQGGYNEQFF
DNA: TGTGCCAGCAGTCCGCGACAGGGGGGCTACAATGAGCAGTTCTTC

D: NA
V: TRBV28
J: TRBJ2-5
size: NA
CDR3: CASSSGVWQETQYF
DNA: TGTGCCAGCAGTTCGGGGGTATGGCAAGAGACCCAGTACTTC

D: NA
V: TRBV7-9
J: TRBJ2-3
size: NA
CDR3: CASSPALADTQYF
DNA: TGTGCCAGCAGCCCGGCGCTAGCAGATACGCAGTATTTT

D: TRBD1
V: TRBV7-9
J: TRBJ2-1
size: NA
CDR3: CASSSGQVPYEQFF
DNA: TGTGCCAGCAGCTCAGGACAGGTCCCCTATGAGCAGTTCTTC

D: NA
V: TRBV19
J: TRBJ1-5
size: NA
CDR3: CASSTDRGGNQPQHF
DNA: TGTGCCAGTAGTACGGACCGCGGGGGCAATCAGCCCCAGCATTTT

D: NA
V: TRBV7-3
J: TRBJ2-3
size: NA
CDR3: CASSDGGGTDTQYF
DNA: TGTGCCAGCAGCGATGGAGGGGGCACAGATACGCAGTATTTT

D: NA
V: TRBV7-8
J: TRBJ1-5
size: NA
CDR3: CASSSDRLGFGAQHF
DNA: TGTGCCAGCAGCTCTGACAGGTTGGGCTTTGGGGCCCAGCATTTT

D: TRBD2
V: TRBV7-2
J: TRBJ2-7
size: few
CDR3: CASSLGLAGTYEQYF
DNA: TGTGCCAGCAGCCTTGGACTAGCGGGGACCTACGAGCAGTACTTC

D: NA
V: TRBV5-4
J: TRBJ2-5
size: NA
CDR3: CASSLAGLGRETQYF
DNA: TGTGCCAGCAGCTTGGCTGGACTGGGTAGGGAGACCCAGTACTTC

D: NA
V: TRBV7-9
J: TRBJ1-1
size: NA
CDR3: CASSLEQNTEAFF
DNA: TGTGCCAGCAGCTTAGAACAGAACACTGAAGCTTTCTTT

D: NA
V: TRBV28
J: TRBJ1-5
size: NA
CDR3: CASSVEGYWQPQHF
DNA: TGTGCCAGCAGTGTGGAGGGGTATTGGCAGCCCCAGCATTTT

D: NA
V: TRBV3-1/TRBV3-2
J: TRBJ2-3
size: NA
CDR3: CASSQDQAGDTQYF
DNA: TGTGCCAGCAGCCAAGATCAGGCAGGCGATACGCAGTATTTT

D: NA
V: TRBV6-5
J: TRBJ2-3
size: NA
CDR3: CASRKTSTDTQYF
DNA: TGTGCCAGCAGAAAAACTAGCACAGATACGCAGTATTTT